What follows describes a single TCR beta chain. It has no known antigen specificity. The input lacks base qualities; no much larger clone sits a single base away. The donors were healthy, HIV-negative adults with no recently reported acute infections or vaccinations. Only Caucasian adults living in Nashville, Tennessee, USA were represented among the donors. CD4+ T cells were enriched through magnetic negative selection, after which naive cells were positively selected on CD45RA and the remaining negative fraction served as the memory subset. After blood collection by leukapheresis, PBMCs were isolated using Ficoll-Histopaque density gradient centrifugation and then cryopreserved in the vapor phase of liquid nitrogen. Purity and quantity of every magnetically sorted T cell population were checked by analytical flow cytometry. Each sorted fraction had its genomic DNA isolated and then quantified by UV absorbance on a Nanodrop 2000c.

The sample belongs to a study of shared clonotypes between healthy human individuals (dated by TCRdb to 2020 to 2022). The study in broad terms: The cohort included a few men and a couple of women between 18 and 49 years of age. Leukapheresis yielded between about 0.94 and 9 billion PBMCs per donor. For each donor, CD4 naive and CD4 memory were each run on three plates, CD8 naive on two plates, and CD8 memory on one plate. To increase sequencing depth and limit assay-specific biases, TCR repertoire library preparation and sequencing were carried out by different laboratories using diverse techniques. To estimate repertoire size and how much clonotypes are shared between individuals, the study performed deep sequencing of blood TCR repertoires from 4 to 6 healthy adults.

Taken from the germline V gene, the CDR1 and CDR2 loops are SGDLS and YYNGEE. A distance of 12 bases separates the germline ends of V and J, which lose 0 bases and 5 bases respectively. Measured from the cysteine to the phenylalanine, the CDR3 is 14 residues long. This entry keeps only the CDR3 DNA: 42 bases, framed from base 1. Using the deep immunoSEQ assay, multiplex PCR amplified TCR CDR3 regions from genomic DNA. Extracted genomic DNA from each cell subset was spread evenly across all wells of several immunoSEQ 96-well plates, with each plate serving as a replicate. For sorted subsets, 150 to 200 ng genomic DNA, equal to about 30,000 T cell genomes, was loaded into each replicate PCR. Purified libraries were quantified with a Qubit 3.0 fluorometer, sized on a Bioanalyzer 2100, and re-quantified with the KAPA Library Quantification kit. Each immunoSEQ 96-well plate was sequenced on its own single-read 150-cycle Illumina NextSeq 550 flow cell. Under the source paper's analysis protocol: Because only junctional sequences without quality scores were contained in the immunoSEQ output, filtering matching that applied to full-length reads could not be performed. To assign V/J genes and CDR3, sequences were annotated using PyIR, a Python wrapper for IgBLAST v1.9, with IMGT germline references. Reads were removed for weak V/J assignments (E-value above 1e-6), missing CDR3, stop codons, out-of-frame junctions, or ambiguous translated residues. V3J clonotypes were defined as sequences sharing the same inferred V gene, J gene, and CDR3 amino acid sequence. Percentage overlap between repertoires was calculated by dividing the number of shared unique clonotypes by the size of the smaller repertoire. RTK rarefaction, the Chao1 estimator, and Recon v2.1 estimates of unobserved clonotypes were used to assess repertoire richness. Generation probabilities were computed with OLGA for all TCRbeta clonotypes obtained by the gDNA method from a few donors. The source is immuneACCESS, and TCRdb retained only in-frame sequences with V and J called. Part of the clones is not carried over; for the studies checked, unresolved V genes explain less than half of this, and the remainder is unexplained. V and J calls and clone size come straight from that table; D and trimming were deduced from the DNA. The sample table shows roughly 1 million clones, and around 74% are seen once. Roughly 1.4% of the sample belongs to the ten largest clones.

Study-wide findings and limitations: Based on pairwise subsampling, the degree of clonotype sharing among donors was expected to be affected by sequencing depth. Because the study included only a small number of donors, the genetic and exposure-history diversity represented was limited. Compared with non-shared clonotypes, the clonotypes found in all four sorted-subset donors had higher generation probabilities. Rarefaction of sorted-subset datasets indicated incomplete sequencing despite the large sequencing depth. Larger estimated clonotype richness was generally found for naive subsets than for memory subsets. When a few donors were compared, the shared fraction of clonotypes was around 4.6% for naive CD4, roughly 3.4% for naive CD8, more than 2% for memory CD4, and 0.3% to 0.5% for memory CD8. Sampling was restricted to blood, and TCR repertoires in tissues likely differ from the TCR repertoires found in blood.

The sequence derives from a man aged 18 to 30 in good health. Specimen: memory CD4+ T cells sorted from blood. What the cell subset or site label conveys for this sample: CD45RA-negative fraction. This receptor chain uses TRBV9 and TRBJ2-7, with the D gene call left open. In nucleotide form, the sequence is TGTGCCAGCAGCGTAGGCTGGGGTAGGCACGAGCAGTACTTC. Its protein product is CASSVGWGRHEQYF.